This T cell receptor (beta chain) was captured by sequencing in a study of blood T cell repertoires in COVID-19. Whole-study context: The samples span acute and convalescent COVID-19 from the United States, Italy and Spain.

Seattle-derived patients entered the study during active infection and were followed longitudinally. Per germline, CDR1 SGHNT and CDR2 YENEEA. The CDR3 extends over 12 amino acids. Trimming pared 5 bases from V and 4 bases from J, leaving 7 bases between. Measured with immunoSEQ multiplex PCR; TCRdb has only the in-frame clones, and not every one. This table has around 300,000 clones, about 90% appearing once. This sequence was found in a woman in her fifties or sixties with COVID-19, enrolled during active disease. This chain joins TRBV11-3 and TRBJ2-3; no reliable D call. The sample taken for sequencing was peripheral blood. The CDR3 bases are TGTGCCAGCAGCGGCAAAGCAGATACGCAGTATTTT. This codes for CASSGKADTQYF.